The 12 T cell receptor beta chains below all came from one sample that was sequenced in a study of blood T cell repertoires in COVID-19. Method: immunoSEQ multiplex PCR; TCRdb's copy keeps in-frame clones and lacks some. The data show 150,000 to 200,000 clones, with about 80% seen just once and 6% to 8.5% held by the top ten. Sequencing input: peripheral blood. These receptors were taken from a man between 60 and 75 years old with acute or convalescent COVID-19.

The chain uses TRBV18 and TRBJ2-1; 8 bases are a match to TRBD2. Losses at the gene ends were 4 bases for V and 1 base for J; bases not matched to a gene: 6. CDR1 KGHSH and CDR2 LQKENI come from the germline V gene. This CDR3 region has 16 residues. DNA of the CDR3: TGTGCCAGCTCACTAAACCGCGGGAGGTCCTACAATGAGCAGTTCTTC. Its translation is CASSLNRGRSYNEQFF. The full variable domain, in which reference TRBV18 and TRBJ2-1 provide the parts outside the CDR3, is NAGVMQNPRHLVRRRGQEARLRCSPMKGHSHVYWYRQLPEEGLKFMVYLQKENIIDESGMPKERFSAEFPKEGPSILRIQQVVRGDSAAYFCASSLNRGRSYNEQFFGPGTRLTVL.

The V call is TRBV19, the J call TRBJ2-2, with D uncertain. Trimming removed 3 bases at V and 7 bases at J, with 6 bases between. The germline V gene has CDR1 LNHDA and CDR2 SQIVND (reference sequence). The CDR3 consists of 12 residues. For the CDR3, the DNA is TGTGCCAGTAGTATGTCAGGCGGGGAGCTGTTTTTT. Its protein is CASSMSGGELFF.

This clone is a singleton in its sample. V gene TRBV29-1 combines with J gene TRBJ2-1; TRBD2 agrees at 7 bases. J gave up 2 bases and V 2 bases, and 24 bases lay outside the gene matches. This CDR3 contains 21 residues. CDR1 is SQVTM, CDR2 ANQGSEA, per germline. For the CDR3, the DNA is TGCAGCGTTGAACCCCGTTCCCCGAGGGAGGGCCGACCTTCCCCCTACAATGAGCAGTTCTTC. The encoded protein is CSVEPRSPREGRPSPYNEQFF.

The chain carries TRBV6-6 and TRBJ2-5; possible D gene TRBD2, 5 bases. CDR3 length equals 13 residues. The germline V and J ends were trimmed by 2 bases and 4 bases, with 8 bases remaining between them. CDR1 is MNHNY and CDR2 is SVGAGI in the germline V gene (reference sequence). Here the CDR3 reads CASSYTRTETQYF. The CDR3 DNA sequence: TGTGCCAGCAGTTACACTAGGACAGAGACCCAGTACTTC.

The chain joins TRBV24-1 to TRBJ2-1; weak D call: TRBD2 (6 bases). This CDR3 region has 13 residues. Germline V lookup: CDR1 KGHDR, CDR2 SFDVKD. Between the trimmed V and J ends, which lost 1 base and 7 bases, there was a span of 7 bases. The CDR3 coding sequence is TGTGCCACCAGTGATTTTGGGGGGAATGAGCAGTTCTTC. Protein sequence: CATSDFGGNEQFF.

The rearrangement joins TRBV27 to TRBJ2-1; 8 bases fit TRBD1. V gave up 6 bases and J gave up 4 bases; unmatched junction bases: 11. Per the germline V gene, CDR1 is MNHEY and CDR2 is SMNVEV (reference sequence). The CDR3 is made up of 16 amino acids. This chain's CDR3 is CASSPRRTGLYNEQFF. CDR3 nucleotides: TGTGCCAGCAGCCCTAGGAGGACAGGGCTATACAATGAGCAGTTCTTC.

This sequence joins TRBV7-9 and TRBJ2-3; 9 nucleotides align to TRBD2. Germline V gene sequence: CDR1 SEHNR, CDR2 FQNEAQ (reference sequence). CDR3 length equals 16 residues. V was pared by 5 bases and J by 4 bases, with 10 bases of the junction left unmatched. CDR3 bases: TGTGCCAGCAGCCCTTCGGCAGGGACTAGCCCAGATACGCAGTATTTT. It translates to CASSPSAGTSPDTQYF. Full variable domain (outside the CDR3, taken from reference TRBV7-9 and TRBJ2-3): DTGVSQNPRHKITKRGQNVTFRCDPISEHNRLYWYRQTLGQGPEFLTYFQNEAQLEKSRLLSDRFSAERPKGSFSTLEIQRTEQGDSAMYLCASSPSAGTSPDTQYFGPGTRLTVL.

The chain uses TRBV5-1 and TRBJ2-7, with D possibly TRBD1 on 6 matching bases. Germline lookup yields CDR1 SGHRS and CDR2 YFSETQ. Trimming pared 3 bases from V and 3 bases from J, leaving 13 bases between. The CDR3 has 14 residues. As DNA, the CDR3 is TGCGCCAGCAGCTCCCCGGGACATTTCTACGAGCAGTACTTC. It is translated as CASSSPGHFYEQYF.

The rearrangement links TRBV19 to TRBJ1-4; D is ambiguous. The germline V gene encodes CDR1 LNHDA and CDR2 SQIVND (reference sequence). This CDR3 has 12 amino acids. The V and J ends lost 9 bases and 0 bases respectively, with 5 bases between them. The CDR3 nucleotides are TGTGCCAGAATAGCAACTAATGAAAAACTGTTTTTT. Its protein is CARIATNEKLFF.

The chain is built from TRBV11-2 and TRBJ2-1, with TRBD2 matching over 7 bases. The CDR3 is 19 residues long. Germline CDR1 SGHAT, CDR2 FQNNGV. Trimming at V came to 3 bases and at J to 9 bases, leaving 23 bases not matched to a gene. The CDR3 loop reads CASSFHGSISRERFGEQFF. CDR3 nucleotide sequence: TGTGCCAGCAGCTTTCACGGGTCGATATCGCGGGAGCGGTTCGGTGAGCAGTTCTTC.

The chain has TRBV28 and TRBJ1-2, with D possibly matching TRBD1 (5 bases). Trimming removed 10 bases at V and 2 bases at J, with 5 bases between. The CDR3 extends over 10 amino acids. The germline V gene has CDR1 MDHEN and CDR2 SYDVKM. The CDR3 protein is CATGNYGYTF. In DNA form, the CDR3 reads TGTGCCACAGGGAACTATGGCTACACCTTC.

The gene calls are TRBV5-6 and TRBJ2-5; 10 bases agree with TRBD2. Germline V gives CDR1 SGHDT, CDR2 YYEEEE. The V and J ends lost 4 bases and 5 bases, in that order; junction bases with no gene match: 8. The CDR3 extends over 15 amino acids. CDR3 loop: CASSTLAGGGETQYF. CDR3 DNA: TGTGCCAGCAGCACATTAGCGGGGGGCGGGGAGACCCAGTACTTC.